This T cell receptor beta chain was captured in a study of shared clonotypes between healthy human individuals. Study-wide results and limits: Read depth was anticipated to influence clonotype sharing among donors.

The germline V gene encodes CDR1 SGHAT and CDR2 FQNNGV. The CDR3 has 13 residues. V was pared by 4 bases and J by 8 bases, with 4 bases of the junction left unmatched. Original processing methods: ImmunoSEQ supplied junction-only sequences lacking quality scores, so filtering was different. TCRdb's table, derived via immunoSEQ multiplex PCR, lists solely in-frame clones and lacks some. V and J calls and clone size follow that table, whereas D and trimming were derived from the DNA. The sample gives nearly 2 million clones, about 95% of which show up once; more than 0.95% is in the top ten. Terminally differentiated effector memory CD45RA+ cells were left out of the naive CD8 fraction, which was CD45RO-negative and positively selected for CCR7. Healthy adults negative for HIV, lacking recent acute infections or vaccinations, served as donors. This clone was recorded only once. The antigen is undetermined.

The TCR originated in a man younger than 30 in good health. Sequenced: naive CD8+ T cells sorted from blood. This chain joins TRBV11-2 and TRBJ2-4; 8 nucleotides align to TRBD2. The CDR3 reads CASSSPAGDIQYF. The CDR3 coding sequence is TGTGCCAGCAGCTCCCCAGCGGGGGACATTCAGTACTTC.